Shown below are 13 T cell receptor delta chains from a single sample sequenced in a study of γδ T cells in repeated Plasmodium falciparum infection (dated by TCRdb to the early 2020s). Vgamma9/Vdelta2+ and Vdelta2-negative gammadelta T cell populations were flow-sorted from peripheral blood mononuclear cells for bulk TCR repertoire analysis. Library generation was performed with multiplex PCR. For sequencing, an Illumina MiSeq was employed. Identical DNA sequences were merged into single rows after TCRdb reprocessed the public reads with CATT. This sample holds 45,000 to 60,000 delta-chain clones; about 2% were observed only once. Jointly, the top ten make up about 24% of the sample. Sequenced material: gamma-delta T cells from blood. These receptors were obtained from a pool of human donors (malaria-infected and uninfected, not separated).

This clone appeared a few times. This likely came from a read error, as a far larger clone is one base away. This chain links TRDV1 with TRDJ1, with TRDD3 identical over 13 bases. No J segment appears in TCRdb, so it was assigned here by matching the sequence to germline. J was trimmed by 0 bases and V by 3 bases; bases with no gene match: 22. This CDR3 comprises 23 residues. Germline CDR1 and CDR2: TSWWSYY and QGS. The CDR3 region has the DNA TGTGCTCTTGGGGAGCTTACTTACTGGGGGATACGGACCTCCTCTAAGGACACCGATAAACTCATCTTT. Translating gives CALGELTYWGIRTSSKDTDKLIF.

Concerning this clone: It differs at one base from a far larger clone, so likely a read error. At the DNA level, this CDR3 is encoded by other sequences in the same sample as well. The CDR3 DNA sequence: TGTGCTCTTGGGGAAGTGCTACGGACTCCCAACACCGATAAACTCATCTTT. Translated: CALGEVLRTPNTDKLIF. V usage is TRDV1 and J usage is TRDJ1; D unresolved. No J segment appears in TCRdb, so it was assigned here by matching the sequence to germline. The CDR3 loop spans 17 amino acids. The V gene's germline CDR1 is TSWWSYY and CDR2 QGS. The V and J ends lost 2 bases and 0 bases respectively, with 16 bases between them.

As concerns this clone: The protein given by TCRdb reflects a much larger clone and differs at residue 12 from this DNA's translation, likely from a read error; the protein shown is the DNA's translation. The rearrangement joins TRDV1 to TRDJ1, with 8 bases aligning to TRDD2. The CDR3 is 21 amino acids. Germline values: CDR1 TSWWSYY, CDR2 QGS. The V gene end was trimmed by 9 bases and the J gene end by 1 base; junction bases not matched to a gene: 28. The DNA of the CDR3 is TGTGCTCTCGCTCTTATGCTTCCTACGCCTTGGGAGATACCCCTCACCGATAAACTCATCTTT. Its protein is CALALMLPTPWEIPLTDKLIF.

Sample share makes this clone medium-sized. Other DNA sequences in the sample encode the same CDR3. The genes are TRDV1 and TRDJ1, with 13 bases that match TRDD3. CDR1 and CDR2 (germline): TSWWSYY, QGS. The CDR3 loop spans 21 amino acids. With 3 bases clipped from V and 2 bases from J, the junction kept 18 bases outside the gene matches. For the CDR3, the DNA is TGTGCTCTTGGGGACCTCCTTCCGATCCGAACTGGGGGATACGTTACCGATAAACTCATCTTT. Its protein is CALGDLLPIRTGGYVTDKLIF.

This clone was recorded many times. The chain recombines TRDV2 with TRDJ1; TRDD3 matches 8 bases. The CDR3 covers 14 residues. The germline gives CDR1 GEAIGNYY, CDR2 EKD. After removal of 1 base from V and 4 bases from J, the junction contained 4 bases not matched to a gene. The CDR3 bases are TGTGCCTGTGACACTCTCGGGGGATACGATAAACTCATCTTT. Encoded protein: CACDTLGGYDKLIF.

This clone showed up just a few times. The likely explanation is a read error, given a far larger clone one base away. This same CDR3 is encoded by further DNA sequences in the sample. This chain uses TRDV2 with TRDJ1, with TRDD3 identical over 13 bases. TCRdb carries no J gene annotation; the J gene was assigned here by matching the DNA with germline. This CDR3 comprises 15 residues. CDR1 and CDR2 (germline): GEAIGNYY, EKD. The CDR3 loop reads CACDKLGDTTDKLIF. The CDR3 DNA follows: TGTGCCTGTGACAAACTGGGGGATACGACCGACAAACTCATCTTT.

This clone was detected only a few times. TCRdb attributes to this sequence the protein of a much larger clone, which differs from the DNA translation at residue 18; a read error is likely, and the protein displayed is translated from the DNA. This rearrangement joins TRDV3 to TRDJ1; tentatively, D is TRDD3 (9 bases). No J segment appears in TCRdb, so it was assigned here by matching the sequence to germline. The CDR3 length is 22 residues. The germline CDR1 and CDR2 sequences are TVYSNPD and GDNSRS (reference sequence). CDR3 residues: CAFKAFLDFIYWGTSYTEKLIF. CDR3 nucleotide sequence: TGTGCCTTTAAGGCCTTCCTAGATTTTATTTACTGGGGGACGTCGTACACCGAGAAACTCATCTTT.

Ten or more counts support this clone. TCRdb shows a much larger clone's protein in place of this DNA's translation, and the two differ at residue 5, likely through a read error; the protein shown is translated from the DNA. CDR3 bases: TGTGCTCTTGGGGGACATCTATGGAAGATTTGGGGGACCGATAAACTCATCTTT. This translates into CALGGHLWKIWGTDKLIF. This sequence joins TRDV1 and TRDJ1, with D possibly TRDD3 on 6 matching bases. TCRdb lists no J gene, so it was determined here by aligning the DNA to germline. CDR3 size: 18 residues. Trimming pared 4 bases from V and 2 bases from J, leaving 23 bases between. CDR1 is TSWWSYY and CDR2 is QGS in the germline V gene.

By share, this clone ranks as medium-sized. The J gene is TRDJ1, the V gene TRDV2, with 10 nucleotides matching TRDD3. This CDR3 region has 23 residues. The trim removed 5 bases at V and 1 base at J, leaving 30 bases unmatched. Germline assignment: CDR1 GEAIGNYY and CDR2 EKD. The CDR3, as DNA: TGTGCCTGTGGCAAACACTTCCTAATGAGGGGGATACGCTCCCGGGGTTGCACCGATAAACTCATCTTT. Translating it yields CACGKHFLMRGIRSRGCTDKLIF.

This clone was counted only a few times. Translating this DNA gives a protein that differs at residue 19 from the TCRdb one, which belongs to a much larger clone; a read error is likely, and the protein shown is this translation. The V gene was identified as TRDV3, while no J gene was called; the table names TRDD3, a call not compared with the DNA. Germline loops: CDR1 TVYSNPD, CDR2 GDNSRS (reference sequence). The CDR3 consists of 21 residues. CDR3 in DNA: TGTGCCTCCGGGGGCCCCTTCCTACAATGGGGGCCTCTACAGGGGACCGATAAACCCATCTTT. Translating it yields CASGGPFLQWGPLQGTDKPIF.

This clone was observed at least ten times. A far larger clone is a single base away, which makes a read error likely. Other DNA sequences within the sample encode an identical CDR3. V usage is TRAV38-2/DV8 and J usage is TRDJ1; D might be TRDD3 (5 bases). TCRdb leaves out the J gene; it was filled in here by matching the DNA to germline. V shed 0 bases and J shed 5 bases, with 29 bases lying between them. This CDR3 has 20 residues. Per germline, CDR1 TSESDYY and CDR2 QEAYKQQN. CDR3 protein: CAYRSGTAFRVGDRRDKLIF. Written as DNA, the CDR3 is TGTGCTTATAGGAGCGGCACTGCTTTCCGAGTCGGGGACCGCAGGGATAAACTCATCTTT.

This clone was found many times. The likely explanation is a read error, given a far larger clone one base away. Within the sample, other DNA sequences also encode this same CDR3. The rearrangement links TRDV1 to TRDJ1, with 10 bases aligning to TRDD3. Germline-derived CDR1 and CDR2 are TSWWSYY and QGS. The CDR3 covers 23 residues. CDR3 in DNA: TGTGCTCTTGGGGAAGGTTCTTTCCCTTCGTTCGTACTGGGGGATGGATACACCGACAAACTCATCTTT. It codes for CALGEGSFPSFVLGDGYTDKLIF.

Many counts were recorded for this clone. It differs at one base from a far larger clone, so likely a read error. Within the sample, other DNA sequences also encode this same CDR3. V and J are TRDV3 and TRDJ1; perhaps D is TRDD2 or TRDD3 (7 bases each). Germline lookup yields CDR1 TVYSNPD and CDR2 GDNSRS (reference sequence). This CDR3 has 18 residues. CDR3 DNA sequence: TGTGCCTTTAAGTTTCCTACTAGGCTGGGGGCTCCCACCGATAAACTCATCTTC. Protein: CAFKFPTRLGAPTDKLIF.